This T cell receptor beta chain derives from a study of blood T cell repertoires in COVID-19 (dated by TCRdb to 2020 to 2021). Looking at the study overall: Collaborator samples came from the United States, Italy and Spain and covered acute and convalescent phases of COVID-19. The prospective study material was composed of cDNA or gDNA derived from T cells, B-cell-depleted T cells, or PBMCs. The dataset comprised deeply sampled blood TCRbeta repertoires from subjects exposed to, actively infected with, or recovered from COVID-19. A freely available public database, intended as a resource for researchers studying the immune response to SARS-CoV-2, is where the repertoires were released. Samples were obtained from the ongoing ImmuneRACE study (first 160 participants) and from 1,000 to 1,500 subjects provided by 6 global collaborators. A de-identified subject ID, COVID-19 status, age in years and sex were almost always included in the sample metadata. HLA class I and class II types, where available, came from metadata supplied by the sample provider rather than from assay-based typing.

General conclusions and limits of the study: How much clinical and demographic metadata was included differed by source and by participant, and the metadata was provided uncurated.

Details on this clone: Its binding antigen is unknown. No per-base quality is available; no much larger clone lies one base away.

The germline V gene (reference sequence) yields LNHDA for CDR1 and SQIVND for CDR2. CDR3 length: 15 amino acids, cysteine to phenylalanine. The CDR3 DNA has 45 bases and is translated from base 1. V has 4 bases trimmed and J has 0 bases trimmed; junction bases matching no gene number 4. TCRbeta CDR3 regions were amplified from genomic DNA by means of the immunoSEQ Assay, a bias-controlled multiplex PCR. In the authors' own workflow: The number of nucleated cells in each sample was estimated by amplification of reference gene primers within the assay. To quantify the absolute abundance of each unique TCRbeta CDR3 rearrangement, sequence reads were collapsed and filtered. Productive Simpson clonality was computed per sample as the square root of Simpson's diversity index over productive rearrangements. Sourced from immuneACCESS, this table was stored by TCRdb with only in-frame sequences that have V and J called. A share of the clones is absent; for the studies checked, an unresolved V gene accounts for under half, and the remainder has no known explanation. For V, J and clone size, that table is used; D and trimming come from the DNA. The sample table contains 100,000 to 150,000 clones; only one count was recorded for 85% of them. Just over 6.5% of the sample is in the top ten clones.

The collaborating institutions used their own protocols to collect whole blood in K2EDTA tubes. For TCRbeta analysis, collaborator samples were shipped as frozen whole blood, as isolated PBMCs, or as DNA extracted from either sample type. This chain joins TRBV19 to TRBJ2-3, with TRBD2 matching 7 junction bases. This receptor was identified in a man older than 75 with active or convalescent COVID-19. Sequences were obtained from peripheral blood. The nucleotides are TGTGCCAGTAGTAAACCTAGCGGAAGCACAGATACGCAGTATTTT. This gives the protein CASSKPSGSTDTQYF.